These 3 T cell receptor beta chains share one sample of origin, sequenced in a study of blood T cell repertoires in COVID-19 (TCRdb year 2020). Receptors were amplified or captured by the immunoSEQ multiplex PCR assay. TCRdb carries this immuneACCESS record with in-frame sequences only. Its versions omit some clonotypes, under half of them owing to an unresolved V gene in the studies checked, with the rest unexplained. Counted in this sample were more than 120,000 clones; around nine tenths of them appeared once. The top ten hold 8.6% of the sample. Sequencing was performed on peripheral blood. The receptor set was obtained from a woman aged 45-60 years with active or convalescent COVID-19.

Of note for this clone: Different DNA sequences within this sample yield the same CDR3. The chain recombines TRBV5-4 with TRBJ1-5; the match to TRBD1 covers 10 bases. V lost 0 bases and J lost 5; bases outside the gene matches: 2. Germline CDR1 reads SGHNT; CDR2 reads YYREEE (reference sequence). CDR3 length: 15 residues. The CDR3 nucleotides read TGTGCCAGCAGCTTGGGCGGGACAGGGGATCAGCCCCAGCATTTT. It specifies CASSLGGTGDQPQHF. Full variable domain (missing parts from reference TRBV5-4 and TRBJ1-5): ETGVTQSPTHLIKTRGQQVTLRCSSQSGHNTVSWYQQALGQGPQFIFQYYREEENGRGNFPPRFSGLQFPNYSSELNVNALELDDSALYLCASSLGGTGDQPQHFGDGTRLSIL.

The genes are TRBV18 and TRBJ2-1; 12 bases line up with TRBD1. This CDR3 contains 16 residues. J was trimmed by 7 bases and V by 0 bases; bases with no gene match: 4. Germline CDR1 KGHSH, CDR2 LQKENI. CDR3 loop: CASSPPGQGAENEQFF. The CDR3 nucleotides are TGTGCCAGCTCACCACCGGGACAGGGGGCCGAGAATGAGCAGTTCTTC.

The chain combines TRBV7-2 with TRBJ2-4, with 9 bases aligning to TRBD1. V shed 0 bases, J shed 10 bases, and the junction held 1 base outside the gene matches. The germline V gene has CDR1 SGHTA and CDR2 FQGNSA. The CDR3 sequence is 13 residues long. The DNA of the CDR3 is TGTGCCAGCAGCTTAGCACAGGGGGCGATTCAGTACTTC. It is translated as CASSLAQGAIQYF.